One and the same sample provided the 17 T cell receptor beta chains below, sequenced in a study of T-cell reconstitution after alpha-beta-depleted transplantation in children (dated by TCRdb to 2016 to 2017). Per the publication, the treatment or condition label means: allogeneic hematopoietic cell transplantation with graft depleted of TCRalphabeta T cells and CD19 B cells. Libraries were made using PCR. These reads were obtained on an Illumina HiSeq 2500. To normalize quantification of the TCRbeta repertoire, the TCR libraries were built with molecular barcoding that relied on unique molecular identifiers. TCRdb passed the public sequencing reads through fastp at Q25 and MiXCR, retaining productive beta sequences. Entries that share a CDR3 protein sequence are merged under the most common genes and DNA. This sample holds approximately 980,000 distinct CDR3 sequences; about 29% were observed only once. The top ten constitute 25% to 35% of the sample.

Here the sequenced sample was PBMCs, mostly from graft donor cells, taken 360 days after TCRalphabeta/CD19-depleted stem cell transplant. The receptors stem from a boy younger than two who had a stem cell transplant for SCID, so the T cells may come from the graft donor.

The gene calls are TRBV5-1 and TRBJ1-6, with TRBD1 as a possible D gene (6 bases). There are 16 residues in the CDR3. Germline CDR1 is SGHRS and CDR2 is YFSETQ. V dropped 4 bases and J dropped 7 bases, with 18 bases sitting between them. CDR3 bases: TGCGCCAGCAGCCCGGACGGCCGGGGGCTGAATTCACCCCTCCACTTT. As protein: CASSPDGRGLNSPLHF.

The V gene is TRBV20-1, the J gene TRBJ2-2, with 12 positions matching TRBD1. CDR1 and CDR2 (germline): DFQATT, SNEGSKA (reference sequence). This CDR3 comprises 15 residues. J lost 7 bases, V lost 3 bases, and 6 bases had no gene match. This chain's CDR3 is CSARGTGGKGGELFF. The DNA of the CDR3 is TGCAGTGCTAGGGGGACAGGGGGCAAGGGCGGGGAGCTGTTTTTT.

This chain links TRBV29-1 with TRBJ1-1, with 11 bases lining up with TRBD1. Germline trimming cut 2 bases from V and 3 bases from J; bases unmatched to any gene: 5. Germline values: CDR1 SQVTM, CDR2 ANQGSEA. The CDR3 totals 15 residues. Here the CDR3 DNA reads TGCAGCGTTGAACTTCGGGACAGGGGGGACACTGAAGCTTTCTTT. This codes for CSVELRDRGDTEAFF. The variable domain in full, with the rest retrieved from reference TRBV29-1 and TRBJ1-1, is SAVISQKPSRDICQRGTSLTIQCQVDSQVTMMFWYRQQPGQSLTLIATANQGSEATYESGFVIDKFPISRPNLTFSTLTVSNMSPEDSSIYLCSVELRDRGDTEAFFGQGTRLTVV.

This clonotype was detected only a few times. This chain links TRBV5-1 with TRBJ2-7; D perhaps matches TRBD1 (5 bases). Germline CDR1 is SGHRS and CDR2 is YFSETQ. CDR3 size: 13 residues. Deletions cut 4 bases from V and 3 bases from J, with 11 bases between. The chain's CDR3 is CASSMGPLYEQYF. The CDR3, as DNA: TGCGCCAGCAGCATGGGGCCGCTCTACGAGCAGTACTTC.

There are a few counts of this clonotype. This chain joins TRBV6-1 and TRBJ2-2; 8 nucleotides match TRBD1. The J segment lost 6 bases and the V segment lost 5 bases, leaving 5 bases of the junction unmatched. The CDR3 totals 14 residues. Germline loops: CDR1 MNHNS, CDR2 SASEGT. CDR3 residues: CASSRDRTSGELFF. The CDR3 bases are TGTGCCAGCAGTCGGGACAGGACCTCCGGGGAGCTGTTTTTT.

V is TRBV20-1 and J is TRBJ2-7, with D possibly being TRBD1 (6 bases). The CDR3 has 15 amino acids. The germline V gene has CDR1 DFQATT and CDR2 SNEGSKA (reference sequence). For the CDR3, the DNA is TGCAGCGCGGAAACAGGGAGTGGCCCCTTCTACGAGCAGTACTTC. It translates to CSAETGSGPFYEQYF.

This clonotype was counted between two and nine times. V gene TRBV29-1 combines with J gene TRBJ2-2; D not resolved. V was trimmed by 2 bases and J by 0 bases, leaving 7 bases between them. Germline values: CDR1 SQVTM, CDR2 ANQGSEA. The CDR3 covers 14 residues. The CDR3 nucleotides read TGCAGCGTTGAACCAGTCTCGAACACCGGGGAGCTGTTTTTT. It is translated as CSVEPVSNTGELFF.

This clonotype appeared a few times. The CDR3 DNA is TGCAGTGCTAGCGGTCCAGTCTACGAGCAGTACTTC. It is translated as CSASGPVYEQYF. The chain links TRBV20-1 to TRBJ2-7; D ambiguous. The germline V and J ends were trimmed by 3 bases and 3 bases, with 9 bases remaining between them. The CDR3 spans 12 residues. CDR1 DFQATT and CDR2 SNEGSKA come from the germline V gene (reference sequence).

The sample holds a few counts of this clonotype. The J gene is TRBJ1-4, the V gene TRBV5-5; TRBD1 might be the D (5 bases). Between the trimmed V and J ends, which lost 4 bases and 0 bases, there was a span of 10 bases. The CDR3 loop spans 15 amino acids. Looked up from germline, CDR1 is SGHKS and CDR2 is YYEKEE (reference sequence). The CDR3 region is CASSVGPATNEKLFF. CDR3 nucleotides: TGTGCCAGCAGCGTGGGACCTGCAACTAATGAAAAACTGTTTTTT.

This chain joins TRBV2 and TRBJ2-3; 8 nucleotides line up with TRBD2. After removal of 7 bases from V and 0 bases from J, the junction contained 6 bases not matched to a gene. The germline gives CDR1 SNHLY, CDR2 FYNNEI. The CDR3 covers 15 residues. The DNA of the CDR3 is TGTGCCAGCACGGGACTAGGCTCTAGCACAGATACGCAGTATTTT. Protein sequence: CASTGLGSSTDTQYF.

The chain couples TRBV12-3 or TRBV12-4 to TRBJ1-1; perhaps TRBD1 as D (6 bases). Trimming removed 7 bases from V and 10 bases from J, with 13 bases in between. The CDR3 has 11 amino acids. This chain's CDR3 is CASTWTEGAFF. The DNA of the CDR3 is TGTGCCAGCACATGGACAGAAGGAGCTTTCTTT.

V usage is TRBV18 and J usage is TRBJ2-7, with 8 bases matching TRBD1. Unmatched junction bases numbered 5, after V lost 5 bases and J lost 5 bases. The CDR3 length is 13 residues. In germline, CDR1 is KGHSH, CDR2 LQKENI. The CDR3 DNA reads TGTGCCAGCTCAAGCCAACAGGGGGACGAGCAGTACTTC. As protein: CASSSQQGDEQYF.

The CDR3 reads CASSLLTGMNQPQHF. The DNA for the CDR3 is TGTGCCAGCAGTTTATTAACAGGGATGAATCAGCCCCAGCATTTT. V usage is TRBV12-3 or TRBV12-4 and J usage is TRBJ1-5; TRBD1 is a possible D gene (6 bases). The CDR3 runs to 15 residues. V lost 2 bases to trimming and J lost 4 bases, with 12 bases between them.

This chain joins TRBV29-1 and TRBJ2-7; D is possibly TRBD1 (7 bases). The CDR3 spans 14 residues. Trimming pared 6 bases from V and 5 bases from J, leaving 20 bases between. CDR1 is SQVTM, CDR2 ANQGSEA, per germline. The CDR3 DNA reads as TGCAGCGTCCGCCGACAGGGAGGTTTGCACGAGCAGTACTTC. Amino acid sequence: CSVRRQGGLHEQYF.

The chain uses TRBV29-1 and TRBJ2-2; D is undetermined. Per the germline V gene, CDR1 is SQVTM and CDR2 is ANQGSEA. CDR3 size: 14 residues. The V and J ends lost 5 bases and 6 bases respectively, with 16 bases between them. CDR3 in DNA: TGCAGCGTTTATGAGGACGGAGACCCCGGGGAGCTGTTTTTT. This sequence encodes CSVYEDGDPGELFF.

This clonotype has only a few counts. V is TRBV4-2 and J is TRBJ2-1; D might be TRBD2 (7 bases). V dropped 1 base and J dropped 6 bases, with 19 bases sitting between them. Germline lookup yields CDR1 LGHNA and CDR2 YNFKEQ. This CDR3 comprises 17 residues. The CDR3 loop reads CASSQVTIGGGPNEQFF. The CDR3 DNA is TGTGCCAGCAGCCAAGTCACCATAGGGGGGGGCCCCAATGAGCAGTTCTTC.

This clonotype was detected ten times or more. The genes are TRBV11-2 and TRBJ2-7, with TRBD1 matching 8 bases. Germline V gene lookup returns CDR1 SGHAT and CDR2 FQNNGV. The CDR3 is made up of 13 amino acids. Unmatched junction bases numbered 1, after V lost 5 bases and J lost 1 base. CDR3 amino acids: CASSGDRSYEQYF. In nucleotides, the CDR3 is TGTGCCAGCAGCGGGGACAGGTCCTACGAGCAGTACTTC.